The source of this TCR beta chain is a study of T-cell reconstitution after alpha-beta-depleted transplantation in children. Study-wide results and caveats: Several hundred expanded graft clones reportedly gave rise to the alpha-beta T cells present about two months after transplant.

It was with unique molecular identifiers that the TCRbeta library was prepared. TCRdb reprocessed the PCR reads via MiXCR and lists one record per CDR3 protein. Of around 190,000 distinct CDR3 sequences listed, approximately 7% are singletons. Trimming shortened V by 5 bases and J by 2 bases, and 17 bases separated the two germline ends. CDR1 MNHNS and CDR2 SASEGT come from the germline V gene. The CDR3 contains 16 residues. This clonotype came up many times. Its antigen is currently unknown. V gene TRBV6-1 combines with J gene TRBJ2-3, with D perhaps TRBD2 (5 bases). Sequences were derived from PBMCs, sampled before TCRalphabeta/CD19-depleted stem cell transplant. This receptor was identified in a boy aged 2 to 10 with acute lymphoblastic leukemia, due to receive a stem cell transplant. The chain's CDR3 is CASSSPRGYLTDTQYF. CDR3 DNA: TGTGCCAGCAGTAGTCCCCGGGGTTACCTCACAGATACGCAGTATTTT.